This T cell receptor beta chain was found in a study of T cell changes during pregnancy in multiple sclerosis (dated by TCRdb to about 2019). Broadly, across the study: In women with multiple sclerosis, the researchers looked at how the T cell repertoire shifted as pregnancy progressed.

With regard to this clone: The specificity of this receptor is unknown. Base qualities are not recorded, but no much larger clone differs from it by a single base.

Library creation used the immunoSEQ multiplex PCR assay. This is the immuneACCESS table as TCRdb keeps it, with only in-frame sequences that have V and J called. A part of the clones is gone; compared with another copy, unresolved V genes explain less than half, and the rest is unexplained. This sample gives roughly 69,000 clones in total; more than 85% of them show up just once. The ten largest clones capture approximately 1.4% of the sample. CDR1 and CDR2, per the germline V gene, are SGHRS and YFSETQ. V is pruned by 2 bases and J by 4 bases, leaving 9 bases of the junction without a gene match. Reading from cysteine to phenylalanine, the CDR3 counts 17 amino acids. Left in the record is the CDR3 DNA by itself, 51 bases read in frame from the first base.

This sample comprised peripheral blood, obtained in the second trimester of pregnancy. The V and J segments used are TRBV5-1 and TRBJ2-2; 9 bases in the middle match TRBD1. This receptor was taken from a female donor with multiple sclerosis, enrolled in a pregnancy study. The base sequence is TGCGCCAGCAGCTTAATATCCGGGACAGGGTTCACCGGGGAGCTGTTTTTT. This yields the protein CASSLISGTGFTGELFF.